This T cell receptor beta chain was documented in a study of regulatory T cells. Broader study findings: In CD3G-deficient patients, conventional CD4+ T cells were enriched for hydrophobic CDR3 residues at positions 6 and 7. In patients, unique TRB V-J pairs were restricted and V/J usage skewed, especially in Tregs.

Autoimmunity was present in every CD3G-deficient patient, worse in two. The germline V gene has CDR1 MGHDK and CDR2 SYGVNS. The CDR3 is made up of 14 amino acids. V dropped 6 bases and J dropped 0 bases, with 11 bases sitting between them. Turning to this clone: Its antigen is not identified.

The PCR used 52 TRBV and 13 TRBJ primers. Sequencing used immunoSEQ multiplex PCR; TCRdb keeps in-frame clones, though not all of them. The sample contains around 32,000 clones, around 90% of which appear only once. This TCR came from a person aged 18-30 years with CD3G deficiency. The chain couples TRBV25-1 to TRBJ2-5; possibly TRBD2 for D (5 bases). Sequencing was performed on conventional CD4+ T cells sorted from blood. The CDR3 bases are TGTGCCAGCAGAAGCGGAATGTACCAAGAGACCCAGTACTTC. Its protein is CASRSGMYQETQYF.